Presented here are 14 T cell receptor beta chains from one specimen sequenced in a study of identical twins. TCRdb ran MiXCR on the 5' RACE reads and lists one entry per CDR3 protein. The top ten clones hold approximately 0.98% of a sample with fewer than 500,000 distinct CDR3 sequences, around 15% of them seen once. These data are also associated with another study on yellow fever vaccine responses in identical twins.

The sample comprised CD4+ T cells sorted from blood. The source is a woman aged 18-29 years in good health.

In regard to this clonotype: A much larger clonotype is one base distant, so this may be a read error. The chain carries TRBV29-1 and TRBJ2-1; D is possibly TRBD1 (6 bases). Germline CDR1 and CDR2: SQVTM and ANQGSEA. The CDR3 loop spans 12 amino acids. The CDR3 coding sequence is TGCAGCCCTTTGGACAGTAGTAATGAGCAGATCTTC. Its protein is CSPLDSSNEQIF.

V and J are TRBV28 and TRBJ2-7; 9 bases agree with TRBD1. The CDR3 is 16 residues long. J gave up 3 bases and V 2 bases, and 8 bases lay outside the gene matches. Germline V CDR1 and CDR2: MDHEN, SYDVKM. CDR3 protein: CASSLGTGWGVYEQYF. CDR3 nucleotide sequence: TGTGCCAGCAGTTTAGGGACAGGGTGGGGGGTCTACGAGCAGTACTTC.

The V call is TRBV11-2, the J call TRBJ2-1; possibly TRBD1 for D (5 bases). The germline CDR1 and CDR2 sequences are SGHAT and FQNNGV. The V gene lost 10 bases and the J gene lost 5 bases, with 15 bases spanning the gap. CDR3 size: 13 residues. CDR3 bases: TGTGCCACCATTCGGTCAGGGCACAATGAGCAGTTCTTC. Translating it yields CATIRSGHNEQFF.

This clonotype was seen only a few times. V gene TRBV21-1 combines with J gene TRBJ2-7; the table assigns TRBD1, which was not confirmed against the DNA. TRBV21-1 is assigned pseudogene status. The CDR3 is 19 amino acids. CDR3 sequence reads: CASTGGAESGTGSSYEQYF. The CDR3 bases are TGTGCCAGCACCGGGGGGGCTGAATCCGGGACAGGAAGTTCCTACGAGCAGTACTTC.

This chain uses TRBV12-5 with TRBJ2-1; the D is unclear. The CDR3 totals 15 residues. V lost 6 bases and J lost 5, with 17 bases in between. Germline-derived CDR1 and CDR2 are LGHNT and FRNRAP. This CDR3 reads CASGPVLDTHNEQFF. CDR3 in DNA: TGTGCTAGTGGACCTGTCCTCGACACTCACAATGAGCAGTTCTTC.

This clonotype has more than one count but fewer than ten. This chain uses TRBV12-3 or TRBV12-4 with TRBJ2-5, with 12 bases aligning to TRBD2. This CDR3 has 13 amino acids. V lost 6 bases and J lost 7; bases outside the gene matches: 3. CDR3 region: CASSLGLAGTQYF. The CDR3 nucleotides read TGTGCCAGCAGCTTGGGACTAGCGGGGACCCAGTACTTC.

V usage is TRBV27 and J usage is TRBJ1-6, with D possibly TRBD1 on 6 matching bases. The CDR3 spans 16 residues. Trimming stripped 3 bases from V and 1 base from J, with 10 bases between. Germline assignment: CDR1 MNHEY and CDR2 SMNVEV (reference sequence). This CDR3 reads CASSFNRVSYNSPLHF. DNA of the CDR3: TGTGCCAGCAGTTTCAACAGGGTTTCCTATAATTCACCCCTCCACTTT.

The chain uses TRBV7-2 and TRBJ2-1, with D unresolved. V dropped 5 bases and J dropped 9 bases, with 14 bases sitting between them. The CDR3 has 13 amino acids. CDR1 is SGHTA and CDR2 is FQGNSA in the germline V gene. The CDR3 nucleotides are TGTGCCAGCAGCCCCCGATATAGTAGTGAGCAGTTCTTC. This codes for CASSPRYSSEQFF. Complete variable domain (other parts from reference TRBV7-2 and TRBJ2-1): GAGVSQSPSNKVTEKGKDVELRCDPISGHTALYWYRQSLGQGLEFLIYFQGNSAPDKSGLPSDRFSAERTGGSVSTLTIQRTQQEDSAVYLCASSPRYSSEQFFGPGTRLTVL.

This clonotype appeared many times. The rearrangement joins TRBV7-2 to TRBJ2-3, with 9 bases identical to TRBD2. The CDR3 totals 16 residues. The V and J ends lost 5 bases and 4 bases, in that order; junction bases with no gene match: 10. CDR1 is SGHTA, CDR2 FQGNSA, per germline. The CDR3 sequence: CASSDEPGLAADTQYF. CDR3 in DNA: TGTGCCAGCAGCGACGAGCCGGGACTAGCAGCAGATACGCAGTATTTT.

The rearrangement uses TRBV18 and TRBJ2-3; no reliable D call. CDR1 is KGHSH and CDR2 is LQKENI in the germline V gene. The germline V and J ends were trimmed by 6 bases and 2 bases, with 15 bases remaining between them. The CDR3 extends over 15 amino acids. CDR3 sequence: CASSPTHADTDTQYF. CDR3 sequence (DNA): TGTGCCAGCTCTCCCACACACGCCGACACAGATACGCAGTATTTT.

This chain connects TRBV30 to TRBJ2-2; 7 bases are shared with TRBD1. The CDR3 is 18 amino acids. V shed 3 bases and J 6 bases; nucleotides not matched to a gene: 19. Per the germline V gene, CDR1 is GTSNPN and CDR2 is SVGIG (reference sequence). Here the CDR3 DNA reads TGTGCCTGGAGCCCGCCCTACGGAAGAGACAGGGACGCCGGGGAGCTGTTTTTT. Its protein product is CAWSPPYGRDRDAGELFF.

This clonotype occurred a few times. The CDR3 bases are TGCAGCGGGGGGCTAGCGGGAGTGGCCGAGCAGTACTTC. Protein product: CSGGLAGVAEQYF. This chain joins TRBV29-1 and TRBJ2-7, with 10 bases identical to TRBD2. V was clipped by 7 bases and J by 6 bases; unmatched bases: 9. The CDR3 is 13 amino acids. Germline lookup yields CDR1 SQVTM and CDR2 ANQGSEA.

As DNA, the CDR3 is TGCGCCAGCAGCTTGGTAGAAGAGCGAGGCTACGAGCAGTACTTC. It encodes CASSLVEERGYEQYF. The genes are TRBV5-1 and TRBJ2-7; D gene unclear. CDR1 is SGHRS and CDR2 is YFSETQ in the germline V gene. The CDR3 has 15 residues. V lost 0 bases and J lost 3, with 13 bases in between.

This clonotype was seen a handful of times. V gene TRBV20-1 combines with J gene TRBJ1-1; D is unclear. Germline loops: CDR1 DFQATT, CDR2 SNEGSKA (reference sequence). The length of the CDR3 is 15 residues. V was trimmed by 0 bases and J by 1 base, leaving 12 bases between them. The CDR3 reads CSARETAGWNTEAFF. The CDR3 region has the DNA TGCAGTGCTAGAGAAACAGCCGGGTGGAACACTGAAGCTTTCTTT.